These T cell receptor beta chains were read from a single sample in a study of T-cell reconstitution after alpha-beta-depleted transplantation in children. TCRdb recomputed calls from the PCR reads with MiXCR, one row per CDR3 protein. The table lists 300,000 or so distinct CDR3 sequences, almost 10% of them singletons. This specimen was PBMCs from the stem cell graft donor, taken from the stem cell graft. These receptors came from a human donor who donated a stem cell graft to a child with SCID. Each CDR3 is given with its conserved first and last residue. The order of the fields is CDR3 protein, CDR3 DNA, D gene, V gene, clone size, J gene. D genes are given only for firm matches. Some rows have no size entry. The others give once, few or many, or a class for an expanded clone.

CDR3: CASSTRTGYNSPLHF
DNA: TGTGCCAGCAGCACAAGGACAGGGTACAATTCACCCCTCCACTTT
D: .
V: TRBV21-1
size: .
J: TRBJ1-6

CDR3: CASSFIGRGTTYEQYF
DNA: TGTGCCAGCAGCTTTATTGGACGGGGGACGACCTACGAGCAGTACTTC
D: .
V: TRBV5-6
size: few
J: TRBJ2-7

CDR3: CASSLGKWGQPFTDTQYF
DNA: TGTGCCAGCAGTTTAGGGAAATGGGGACAGCCGTTCACAGATACGCAGTATTTT
D: TRBD1
V: TRBV12-3/TRBV12-4
size: .
J: TRBJ2-3

CDR3: CAISPGEGYEQYF
DNA: TGTGCCATCAGCCCAGGGGAGGGGTACGAGCAGTACTTC
D: .
V: TRBV10-3
size: few
J: TRBJ2-7

CDR3: CASSVEGRTYNEQFF
DNA: TGTGCCAGCAGCGTAGAAGGCAGAACCTACAATGAGCAGTTCTTC
D: .
V: TRBV9
size: .
J: TRBJ2-1

CDR3: CASSFTDVQPQHF
DNA: TGTGCCAGCAGCTTTACAGATGTTCAGCCCCAGCATTTT
D: .
V: TRBV12-3/TRBV12-4
size: few
J: TRBJ1-5

CDR3: CASSPGYPQANEQFF
DNA: TGCGCCAGCAGCCCCGGGTACCCACAGGCCAATGAGCAGTTCTTC
D: .
V: TRBV5-1
size: .
J: TRBJ2-1

CDR3: CASSLVASNTEAFF
DNA: TGTGCCAGCAGCTTAGTGGCATCGAACACTGAAGCTTTCTTT
D: .
V: TRBV7-9
size: many
J: TRBJ1-1

CDR3: CSVENRPDSNYYGYTF
DNA: TGCAGCGTTGAAAACAGACCCGATTCGAACTACTATGGCTACACCTTC
D: .
V: TRBV29-1
size: .
J: TRBJ1-2

CDR3: CASSLWYSSYNEQFF
DNA: TGCGCCAGCAGCTTGTGGTATAGCTCCTACAATGAGCAGTTCTTC
D: .
V: TRBV5-1
size: many
J: TRBJ2-1

CDR3: CASSWGTGSEQYF
DNA: TGTGCCAGCAGTTGGGGGACAGGGAGCGAGCAGTACTTC
D: TRBD1
V: TRBV6-5
size: few
J: TRBJ2-7

CDR3: CASSLIGGVNEQFF
DNA: TGCGCCAGCAGCTTAATCGGGGGGGTAAATGAGCAGTTCTTC
D: TRBD2
V: TRBV5-1
size: .
J: TRBJ2-1

CDR3: CASSREDTGELFF
DNA: TGTGCCAGCAGCCGCGAGGACACCGGGGAGCTGTTTTTT
D: .
V: TRBV13
size: .
J: TRBJ2-2

CDR3: CASSQGQQRGGRLLLETQYF
DNA: TGTGCCAGCAGCCAAGGACAACAGCGGGGGGGCCGGTTACTATTGGAGACCCAGTACTTC
D: TRBD2
V: TRBV4-2
size: .
J: TRBJ2-5

CDR3: CASSPSPTGDFYNEQFF
DNA: TGTGCCAGCTCACCGTCACCGACAGGCGATTTCTACAATGAGCAGTTCTTC
D: .
V: TRBV18
size: .
J: TRBJ2-1

CDR3: CASGTDRGLGEGDTGELFF
DNA: TGTGCCAGCGGGACAGACAGGGGCCTAGGGGAAGGGGATACCGGGGAGCTGTTTTTT
D: TRBD1
V: TRBV9
size: .
J: TRBJ2-2

CDR3: CATSRGTGGGRQPQHF
DNA: TGTGCCACCAGCAGAGGAACCGGGGGCGGGCGTCAGCCCCAGCATTTT
D: .
V: TRBV15
size: few
J: TRBJ1-5

CDR3: CASSRDRGHSGELFF
DNA: TGCGCCAGCAGCAGGGACAGGGGGCATTCCGGGGAGCTGTTTTTT
D: TRBD1
V: TRBV5-1
size: few
J: TRBJ2-2

CDR3: CASSQGGDTSGNTIYF
DNA: TGTGCCAGCAGCCAAGGAGGAGATACCTCTGGAAACACCATATATTTT
D: .
V: TRBV4-2
size: .
J: TRBJ1-3

CDR3: CASSPRVGRDSYEQYF
DNA: TGTGCCAGCAGTCCCCGAGTTGGCAGGGACTCCTACGAGCAGTACTTC
D: .
V: TRBV6-1
size: .
J: TRBJ2-7

CDR3: CASRAGTGVYEQYF
DNA: TGCGCCAGCAGGGCCGGGACAGGGGTCTACGAGCAGTACTTC
D: TRBD1
V: TRBV5-1
size: few
J: TRBJ2-7

CDR3: CASSFNGDEQFF
DNA: TGTGCCAGCAGTTTTAATGGCGATGAGCAGTTCTTC
D: .
V: TRBV27
size: many
J: TRBJ2-1

CDR3: CSARAERGRTEAFF
DNA: TGCAGTGCTAGAGCTGAAAGGGGGCGTACTGAAGCTTTCTTT
D: TRBD1
V: TRBV20-1
size: .
J: TRBJ1-1

CDR3: CASTPGTANTEAFF
DNA: TGTGCCAGCACCCCCGGGACAGCTAACACTGAAGCTTTCTTT
D: TRBD1
V: TRBV6-1
size: many
J: TRBJ1-1

CDR3: CASKLGQINYEQYF
DNA: TGTGCCAGCAAGCTAGGACAGATAAACTACGAGCAGTACTTC
D: .
V: TRBV6-1
size: many
J: TRBJ2-7

CDR3: CSVETTGTGGYGYTF
DNA: TGCAGCGTTGAAACGACCGGGACAGGGGGCTATGGCTACACCTTC
D: TRBD1
V: TRBV29-1
size: .
J: TRBJ1-2

CDR3: CASSVGAESGYTF
DNA: TGTGCCAGCAGCGTTGGCGCTGAGAGCGGCTACACCTTC
D: .
V: TRBV9
size: few
J: TRBJ1-2

CDR3: CSAKRDGEAFF
DNA: TGCAGTGCTAAAAGGGACGGAGAAGCTTTCTTT
D: .
V: TRBV20-1
size: .
J: TRBJ1-1

CDR3: CASSLEIGSEGPNF
DNA: TGCGCCAGCAGCTTGGAAATAGGGAGCGAGGGGCCGAACTTC
D: .
V: TRBV5-1
size: few
J: TRBJ2-7

CDR3: CASSVGPGSSYNEQFF
DNA: TGTGCCAGCAGCGTAGGACCCGGGAGCTCCTACAATGAGCAGTTCTTC
D: .
V: TRBV9
size: .
J: TRBJ2-1

CDR3: CSARGRGQGFLNEQFF
DNA: TGCAGTGCTAGAGGCCGCGGACAGGGGTTCCTAAATGAGCAGTTCTTC
D: TRBD1
V: TRBV20-1
size: few
J: TRBJ2-1

CDR3: CASSTTGFNEQFF
DNA: TGTGCCAGCAGCACGACAGGGTTCAATGAGCAGTTCTTC
D: TRBD1
V: TRBV12-3/TRBV12-4
size: many
J: TRBJ2-1

CDR3: CASSPIGTSGAYEQYF
DNA: TGCGCCAGCAGCCCTATTGGGACTAGCGGGGCCTACGAGCAGTACTTC
D: TRBD2
V: TRBV5-1
size: .
J: TRBJ2-7

CDR3: CASSSNSWNEQFF
DNA: TGTGCCAGCAGCTCAAATAGTTGGAATGAGCAGTTCTTC
D: .
V: TRBV11-2
size: .
J: TRBJ2-1

CDR3: CASTLGVRETYEQYF
DNA: TGTGCCAGCACTTTGGGTGTTCGGGAGACCTACGAGCAGTACTTC
D: .
V: TRBV5-6
size: .
J: TRBJ2-7

CDR3: CASKSTESSYEQYF
DNA: TGTGCCAGCAAGTCGACGGAGAGCTCCTACGAGCAGTACTTC
D: .
V: TRBV2
size: many
J: TRBJ2-7

CDR3: CASSLSRLRTIPTDTQYF
DNA: TGTGCCAGCAGTCTCTCCCGACTACGGACTATACCCACAGATACGCAGTATTTT
D: .
V: TRBV12-3/TRBV12-4
size: few
J: TRBJ2-3

CDR3: CASRGREFQPQHF
DNA: TGTGCCAGCAGGGGAAGGGAGTTTCAGCCCCAGCATTTT
D: .
V: TRBV28
size: .
J: TRBJ1-5

CDR3: CSAEMGIAGGELFF
DNA: TGCAGTGCGGAGATGGGGATAGCCGGCGGGGAGCTGTTTTTT
D: .
V: TRBV20-1
size: many
J: TRBJ2-2

CDR3: CATSRDRVEEKLFF
DNA: TGTGCCACCAGCAGGGACAGGGTGGAGGAAAAACTGTTTTTT
D: TRBD1
V: TRBV15
size: .
J: TRBJ1-4

CDR3: CASRAGLAGLETQYF
DNA: TGTGCCAGCAGAGCTGGACTAGCGGGGCTGGAGACCCAGTACTTC
D: TRBD2
V: TRBV5-6
size: .
J: TRBJ2-5

CDR3: CASSLGVGKETQYF
DNA: TGTGCCAGCAGCTTAGGGGTTGGTAAAGAGACCCAGTACTTC
D: .
V: TRBV7-9
size: .
J: TRBJ2-5

CDR3: CASSPRRVAGELFF
DNA: TGTGCCTCCTCACCCCGCAGGGTGGCCGGGGAGCTGTTTTTT
D: .
V: TRBV9
size: few
J: TRBJ2-2

CDR3: CAILGTGDETQYF
DNA: TGTGCCATACTAGGGACAGGGGACGAGACCCAGTACTTC
D: TRBD1
V: TRBV15
size: .
J: TRBJ2-5

CDR3: CASGPPRTGRTDTQYF
DNA: TGTGCTAGTGGTCCACCCCGGACAGGGAGGACAGATACGCAGTATTTT
D: TRBD1
V: TRBV12-5
size: .
J: TRBJ2-3

CDR3: CASAEMTYEQYF
DNA: TGTGCCAGCGCAGAGATGACCTACGAGCAGTACTTC
D: .
V: TRBV12-3/TRBV12-4
size: many
J: TRBJ2-7